These 22 T cell receptor beta chains originate from one sample sequenced in a study of blood T cell repertoires in COVID-19. Sequencing was performed with immunoSEQ multiplex PCR; in TCRdb, only in-frame clones are kept and a portion is missing. Altogether 200,000 to 250,000 clones are present, 80% to 90% being singletons, with the ten largest covering roughly 3.4%. Sequencing input: PBMCs or T cells enriched from blood (not recorded which). Source of these receptors: a woman in her forties with acute COVID-19.

V is TRBV9 and J is TRBJ1-6; D gene ambiguous. The CDR3 loop spans 16 amino acids. V was trimmed by 0 bases and J by 0 bases, leaving 7 bases between them. Looked up from germline, CDR1 is SGDLS and CDR2 is YYNGEE. The CDR3 nucleotides are TGTGCCAGCAGCGTAGCACAGAGCTCCTATAATTCACCCCTCCACTTT. Its translation is CASSVAQSSYNSPLHF.

This sequence joins TRBV4-3 and TRBJ1-1; no reliable D call. CDR1 and CDR2 (germline): LGHNA, YSLEER. Between the trimmed V and J ends, which lost 0 bases and 8 bases, there was a span of 19 bases. The CDR3 extends over 16 amino acids. CDR3 protein: CASSQESRIGRLEAFF. In DNA, the CDR3 is TGCGCCAGCAGCCAAGAGTCTCGAATAGGGAGACTAGAAGCTTTCTTT.

The rearrangement joins TRBV5-1 to TRBJ2-7, with D possibly being TRBD1 (6 bases). Germline CDR1 and CDR2: SGHRS and YFSETQ. V lost 4 bases to trimming and J lost 4 bases, with 9 bases between them. The CDR3 spans 12 residues. The CDR3 DNA is TGCGCCAGCAGCATAACAGGGTACGAGCAGTACTTC. Translation: CASSITGYEQYF. Using reference TRBV5-1 and TRBJ2-7 for the parts outside the CDR3, the full variable domain is KAGVTQTPRYLIKTRGQQVTLSCSPISGHRSVSWYQQTPGQGLQFLFEYFSETQRNKGNFPGRFSGRQFSNSRSEMNVSTLELGDSALYLCASSITGYEQYFGPGTRLTVT.

The V call is TRBV5-6, the J call TRBJ2-3; 9 bases agree with TRBD2. V gave up 0 bases and J gave up 5 bases; unmatched junction bases: 7. This CDR3 spans 16 amino acids. The V gene's germline CDR1 is SGHDT and CDR2 YYEEEE. CDR3 region: CASSLEGGLARDTQYF. In DNA, the CDR3 is TGTGCCAGCAGCTTGGAAGGGGGACTAGCTAGAGATACGCAGTATTTT.

The V gene is TRBV16, the J gene TRBJ1-5, with 7 bases fitting TRBD1. The CDR3 length is 15 residues. Germline V gene data show CDR1 as KGHSY and CDR2 as FQNENV. The junction had 5 bases not matched to a gene; V was cut back by 6 bases and J by 0 bases. Here the CDR3 DNA reads TGTGCCAGCAGTCTACAGGGGTATAGCAATCAGCCCCAGCATTTT. Translation gives CASSLQGYSNQPQHF.

The genes are TRBV19 and TRBJ1-1; D is possibly TRBD1 (5 bases). The CDR3 is 14 amino acids. Trimming took off 3 bases at V and 1 base at J, with 9 bases between the two ends. Germline CDR1 LNHDA, CDR2 SQIVND (reference sequence). CDR3 in amino acids: CASSIGGWNTEAFF. CDR3 DNA sequence: TGTGCCAGTAGTATCGGGGGTTGGAACACTGAAGCTTTCTTT.

V and J are TRBV27 and TRBJ2-1; 10 positions agree with TRBD1. The CDR3 length is 16 residues. J was trimmed by 5 bases and V by 7 bases; bases with no gene match: 11. The germline V gene encodes CDR1 MNHEY and CDR2 SMNVEV (reference sequence). The CDR3 sequence is CASNKIRDRGDNEQFF. CDR3 DNA sequence: TGTGCCAGCAATAAAATCCGGGACAGGGGAGACAATGAGCAGTTCTTC.

This chain links TRBV6-6 with TRBJ2-7, with D perhaps TRBD2 (6 bases). CDR3 length: 12 amino acids. Germline-derived CDR1 and CDR2 are MNHNY and SVGAGI (reference sequence). V was pared by 6 bases and J by 1 base, with 7 bases between. CDR3 loop: CASREGSYEQYF. The CDR3 nucleotides read TGTGCCAGCAGGGAGGGTTCCTACGAGCAGTACTTC.

The rearrangement links TRBV5-6 to TRBJ2-7; 11 bases match TRBD1. Germline V lookup: CDR1 SGHDT, CDR2 YYEEEE. This CDR3 contains 15 residues. The V and J ends lost 3 bases and 2 bases, in that order; junction bases with no gene match: 4. The CDR3 here is CASSSGQGVPYEQYV. In DNA form, the CDR3 reads TGTGCCAGCAGCTCGGGACAGGGGGTCCCCTACGAGCAGTACGTC.

The CDR3 sequence: CASSLALGGYTEAFF. The CDR3 nucleotides read TGTGCCAGCAGCTTAGCCTTGGGGGGATACACTGAAGCTTTCTTT. The chain recombines TRBV7-3 with TRBJ1-1; D possibly corresponds to TRBD1 (5 bases). The CDR3 has 15 amino acids. CDR1 SGHTA and CDR2 FQGTGA come from the germline V gene. V was cut by 2 bases and J by 3 bases, with 13 bases left in between.

This chain uses TRBV6-5 with TRBJ1-2; 9 nucleotides align to TRBD1. Germline-derived CDR1 and CDR2 are MNHEY and SVGAGI. This CDR3 has 16 amino acids. V lost 2 bases to trimming and J lost 3 bases; unmatched junction nucleotides: 7. The DNA for the CDR3 is TGTGCCAGCAGTTACCCCAAGCGGACAGGGGACTATGGCTACACCTTC. Amino acid sequence: CASSYPKRTGDYGYTF.

This clone has at least ten counts. The V gene is TRBV3-1 (or the pseudogene TRBV3-2), the J gene TRBJ1-5; D is ambiguous. CDR3 length: 13 amino acids. Germline CDR1 reads LGHDT; CDR2 reads YNNKEL (reference sequence). V shed 6 bases and J shed 0 bases, with 6 bases lying between them. For the CDR3, the DNA is TGTGCCAGCAGTCCAAATAGCAATCAGCCCCAGCATTTT. Translation gives CASSPNSNQPQHF.

This clone was recorded once. CDR3 loop: CASSELVQAPKEKLFF. DNA of the CDR3: TGTGCCAGCAGTGAATTGGTGCAGGCCCCAAAGGAAAAACTGTTTTTT. The chain uses TRBV6-1 and TRBJ1-4; D is undetermined. The CDR3 consists of 16 residues. In germline, CDR1 is MNHNS, CDR2 SASEGT. V shed 2 bases and J shed 8 bases, with 18 bases lying between them.

The V call is TRBV10-3, the J call TRBJ1-1; 10 bases match TRBD1. The CDR3 length is 16 residues. CDR1 and CDR2 (germline): ENHRY, SYGVKD. The V segment lost 2 bases and the J segment 4 bases; nucleotides outside the gene matches: 7. CDR3: CAISEGDRGGGTEAFF. Here the CDR3 DNA reads TGTGCCATCAGTGAGGGGGACAGGGGAGGGGGCACTGAAGCTTTCTTT.

The chain employs TRBV7-8 and TRBJ1-6, with 9 positions matching TRBD1. The CDR3 consists of 15 residues. V trimming: 1 base; J trimming: 7 bases; junction bases outside the gene matches: 2. Germline CDR1 SGHVS, CDR2 FQNEAQ. The CDR3 is CASSLGDRVNSPLHF. The CDR3 DNA reads TGTGCCAGCAGCTTAGGGGACAGGGTGAATTCACCCCTCCACTTT.

The V gene is TRBV9, the J gene TRBJ1-5, with D possibly TRBD1 on 5 matching bases. The CDR3 covers 13 residues. V was shortened by 1 base and J by 7 bases, with 9 bases between the two germline ends. Germline V lookup: CDR1 SGDLS, CDR2 YYNGEE. The CDR3 nucleotides read TGTGCCAGCAGCGTATCCGACAGCCAGCCCCAGCATTTT. It is translated as CASSVSDSQPQHF. Full variable domain (outside the CDR3, taken from reference TRBV9 and TRBJ1-5): DSGVTQTPKHLITATGQRVTLRCSPRSGDLSVYWYQQSLDQGLQFLIQYYNGEERAKGNILERFSAQQFPDLHSELNLSSLELGDSALYFCASSVSDSQPQHFGDGTRLSIL.

The chain has TRBV25-1 and TRBJ1-2; 9 nucleotides align to TRBD1. Unmatched junction bases numbered 8, after V lost 4 bases and J lost 5 bases. There are 15 residues in the CDR3. The germline V gene encodes CDR1 MGHDK and CDR2 SYGVNS. This chain's CDR3 is CASSGATGGRYGYTF. CDR3 nucleotides: TGTGCCAGCAGTGGGGCTACAGGGGGCAGGTATGGCTACACCTTC.

This clone is a singleton in its sample. This chain uses TRBV7-2 with TRBJ1-1; no clear D. V was shortened by 8 bases and J by 1 base, with 11 bases between the two germline ends. Germline CDR1 is SGHTA and CDR2 is FQGNSA. The CDR3 runs to 13 residues. The CDR3 DNA follows: TGTGCCAGCGGTCACGGCGGGAACACTGAAGCTTTCTTT. This gives the protein CASGHGGNTEAFF.

V gene TRBV18 combines with J gene TRBJ1-4; TRBD1 is a possible D gene (6 bases). The V gene's germline CDR1 is KGHSH and CDR2 LQKENI. Trimming pared 6 bases from V and 6 bases from J, leaving 20 bases between. This CDR3 spans 16 amino acids. CDR3 bases: TGTGCCAGCTCCCCAAGGTACGGGGGGCAGGATGAAAAACTGTTTTTT. Its translation is CASSPRYGGQDEKLFF.

The chain is built from TRBV4-3 and TRBJ1-2; D is ambiguous. The germline gives CDR1 LGHNA, CDR2 YSLEER. V was shortened by 0 bases and J by 0 bases, with 11 bases between the two germline ends. CDR3 size: 16 residues. The CDR3 nucleotides read TGCGCCAGCAGCCAAGATTCGGGCGGGGCTAACTATGGCTACACCTTC. Translation gives CASSQDSGGANYGYTF.

The chain employs TRBV2 and TRBJ1-2; TRBD1 aligns across 9 bases. Germline trimming cut 6 bases from V and 5 bases from J; bases unmatched to any gene: 10. The CDR3 has 15 amino acids. Germline lookup yields CDR1 SNHLY and CDR2 FYNNEI. The CDR3 protein is CASSVKSGTGYGYTF. As DNA, the CDR3 is TGTGCCAGCAGCGTGAAATCCGGGACAGGGTATGGCTACACCTTC.

V usage is TRBV4-3 and J usage is TRBJ2-1; D is possibly TRBD2 (6 bases). From germline, CDR1 is LGHNA and CDR2 YSLEER. The V gene lost 4 bases and the J gene lost 12 bases, with 16 bases spanning the gap. CDR3 length: 13 residues. CDR3 DNA: TGCGCCAGCAGCCCCGACACGACTAGGGGGCAGTTCTTC. Protein sequence: CASSPDTTRGQFF.